This T cell receptor beta chain was documented in a study of shared clonotypes between healthy human individuals. There are a few counts of this clone. Its target is not known. Points from the study as a whole: Some naive CD4 clonotypes, 5% to 5.5%, turned up in common across four donors.

Profiled with immunoSEQ multiplex PCR; TCRdb holds only in-frame clones, not every one. Among roughly 2.1 million clones listed, just over 90% were seen once. Naive CD8 cells comprised CD45RO-negative, CCR7-positively selected cells, excluding terminally differentiated effector memory CD45RA+ cells. This TCR came from a man aged 18 to 35 in good health. Some clones in this sample may be carry-over from other donors' samples. Sequencing used naive CD8+ T cells from PBMCs.

The CDR3 here is CASRYTGEGQPQHF. In nucleotides, the CDR3 is TGTGCCAGCAGATACACAGGGGAGGGTCAGCCCCAGCATTTT. The chain links TRBV6-5 to TRBJ1-5, with 7 bases matching TRBD1. In germline, CDR1 is MNHEY, CDR2 SVGAGI. V shed 6 bases, J shed 6 bases, and the junction held 8 bases outside the gene matches. CDR3 length: 14 residues.